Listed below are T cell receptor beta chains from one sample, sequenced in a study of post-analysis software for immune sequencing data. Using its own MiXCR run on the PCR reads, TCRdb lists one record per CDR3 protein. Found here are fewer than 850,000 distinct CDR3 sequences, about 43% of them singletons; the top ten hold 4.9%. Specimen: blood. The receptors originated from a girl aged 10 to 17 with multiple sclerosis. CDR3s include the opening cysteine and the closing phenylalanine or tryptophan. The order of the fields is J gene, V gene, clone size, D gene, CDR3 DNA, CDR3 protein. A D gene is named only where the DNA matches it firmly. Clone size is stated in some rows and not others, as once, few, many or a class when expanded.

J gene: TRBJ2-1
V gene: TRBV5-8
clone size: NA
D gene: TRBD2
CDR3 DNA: TGTGCCAGCAGCTTCGGGACTAGAGCCTACAATGAGCAGTTCTTC
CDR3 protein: CASSFGTRAYNEQFF

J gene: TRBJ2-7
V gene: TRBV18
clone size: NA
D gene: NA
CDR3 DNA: TGTGCCAGCTCACCAAGAGAGAACGAGCAGTACTTC
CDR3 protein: CASSPRENEQYF

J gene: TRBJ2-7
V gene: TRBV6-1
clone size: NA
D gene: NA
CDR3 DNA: TGTGCCAGCAGTGAAAGGGCCACTCCGGCCTACGAGCAGTACTTC
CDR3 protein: CASSERATPAYEQYF

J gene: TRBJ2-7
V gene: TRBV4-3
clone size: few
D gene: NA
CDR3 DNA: TGCGCCAGCAGCCAAGATGGGCAGGGTTTCTACGAGCAGTACTTC
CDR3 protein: CASSQDGQGFYEQYF

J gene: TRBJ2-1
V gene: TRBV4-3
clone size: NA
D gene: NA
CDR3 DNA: TGCGCCAGCAGCCAAGAGATAGCGTCCCTCAATGAGCAGTTCTTC
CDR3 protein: CASSQEIASLNEQFF

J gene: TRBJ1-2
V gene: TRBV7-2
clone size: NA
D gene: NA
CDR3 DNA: TGTGCCAGCAGCTTTCAAAGGGGGGGTGGGGGAAGCGACTATAGCTACACCTTC
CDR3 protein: CASSFQRGGGGSDYSYTF

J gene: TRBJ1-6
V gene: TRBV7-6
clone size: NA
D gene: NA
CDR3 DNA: TGTGCCAGCAGCCCGGACAGCACCAATTCACCCCTCCACTTT
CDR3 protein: CASSPDSTNSPLHF

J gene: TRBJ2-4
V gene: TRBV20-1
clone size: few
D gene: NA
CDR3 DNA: TGCAGTGCTAGTAGGGGGGCCCCGCGGTCGGCCAAAAACATTCAGTACTTC
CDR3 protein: CSASRGAPRSAKNIQYF

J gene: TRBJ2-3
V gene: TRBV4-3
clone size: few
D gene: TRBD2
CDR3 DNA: TGCGCCAGCAGCCAAGATCCTCCTAGCGGTAACACAGATACGCAGTATTTT
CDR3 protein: CASSQDPPSGNTDTQYF

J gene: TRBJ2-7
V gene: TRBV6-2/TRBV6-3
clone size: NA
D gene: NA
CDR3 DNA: TGTGCCAGCAGTTCCCCCTTTAATGGAGACGAGCAGTACTTC
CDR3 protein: CASSSPFNGDEQYF

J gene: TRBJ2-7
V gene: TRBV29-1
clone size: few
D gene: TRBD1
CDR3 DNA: TGCAGCGTTGTGGGACAGGGTAGCGAGCAGTACTTC
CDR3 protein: CSVVGQGSEQYF

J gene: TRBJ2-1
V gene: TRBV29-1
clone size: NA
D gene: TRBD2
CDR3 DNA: TGCAGCGTCCGGGGTACGGGAGGGCTCGATGAGCAGTTCTTC
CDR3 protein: CSVRGTGGLDEQFF

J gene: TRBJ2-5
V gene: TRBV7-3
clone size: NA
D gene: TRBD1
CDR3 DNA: TGTGCCAGCAGCTTAGGAGGGGGACAGGGAAAAATCAATGAGCAGTACTTC
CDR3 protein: CASSLGGGQGKINEQYF

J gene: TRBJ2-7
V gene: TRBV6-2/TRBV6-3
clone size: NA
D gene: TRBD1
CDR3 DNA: TGTGCCAGCACCGAACAACAGGGGGCCTACGAGCAGTACTTC
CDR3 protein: CASTEQQGAYEQYF

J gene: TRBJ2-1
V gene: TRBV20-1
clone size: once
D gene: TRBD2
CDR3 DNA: TGCAGTGCTAGACCCACTTTAGCGGGAGGGCTCACCCAGTGGATATACAATGAGCAGTTCTTC
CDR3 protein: CSARPTLAGGLTQWIYNEQFF

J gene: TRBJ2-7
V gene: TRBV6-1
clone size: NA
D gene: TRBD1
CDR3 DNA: TGTGCCAGCCACCAACAGGGGGACTACGAGCAGTACTTC
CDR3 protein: CASHQQGDYEQYF

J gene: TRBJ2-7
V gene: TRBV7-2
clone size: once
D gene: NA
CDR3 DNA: TGTGCCAGCAGCTTAAGGGGGGCCGAGCAGTACTTC
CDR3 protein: CASSLRGAEQYF

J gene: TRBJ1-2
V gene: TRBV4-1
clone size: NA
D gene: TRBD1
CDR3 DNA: TGCGCCAGCAGCCAGTTGGGACAGGTGTCCTATATAGGCTACACCTTC
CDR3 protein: CASSQLGQVSYIGYTF

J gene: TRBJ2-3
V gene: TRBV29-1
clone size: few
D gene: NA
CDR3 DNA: TGCAGCGTTGAAGTGGCGTGGCGAACGAATACGCAGTATTTT
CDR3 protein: CSVEVAWRTNTQYF

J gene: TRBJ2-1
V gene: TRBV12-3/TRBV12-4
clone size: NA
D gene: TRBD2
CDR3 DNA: TGTGCCAGCAGTTTAGCACTAGCGGGAGAGGATGAGCAGTTCTTC
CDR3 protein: CASSLALAGEDEQFF

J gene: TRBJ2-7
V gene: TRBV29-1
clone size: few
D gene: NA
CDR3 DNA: TGCAGCGTTGCCGGGGTAGCGCCCGCCCCCTCCTACGAGCAGTACTTC
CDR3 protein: CSVAGVAPAPSYEQYF

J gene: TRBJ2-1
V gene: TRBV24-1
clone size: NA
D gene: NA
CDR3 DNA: TGTGCCACCAGTGACAGACCGTTTGGGGAGCAGTTCTTC
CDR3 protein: CATSDRPFGEQFF

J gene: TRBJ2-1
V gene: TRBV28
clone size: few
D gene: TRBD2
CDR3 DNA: TGTGCCAGCAGTCGGACTAGCGGGAGATGGGAGCAGTTCTTC
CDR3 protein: CASSRTSGRWEQFF

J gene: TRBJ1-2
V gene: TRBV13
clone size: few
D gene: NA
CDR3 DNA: TGTGCCAGCAGCGCCGGGTCATGGGGCGGCTACACCTTC
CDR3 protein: CASSAGSWGGYTF

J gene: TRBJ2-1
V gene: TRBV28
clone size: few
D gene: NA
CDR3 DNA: TGTGCCAGCAGCCCCGGTCCAACAGGGGAGCAGTTCTTC
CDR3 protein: CASSPGPTGEQFF

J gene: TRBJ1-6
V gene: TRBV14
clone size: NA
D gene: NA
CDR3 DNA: TGTGCCAGCAGCCAAGTTTACGGTTCACCCCTCCACTTT
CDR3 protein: CASSQVYGSPLHF

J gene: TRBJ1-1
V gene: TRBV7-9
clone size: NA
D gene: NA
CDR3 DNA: TGTGCCAGCAGCTTAGCGACTTCGATGAACACTGAAGCTTTCTTT
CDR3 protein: CASSLATSMNTEAFF

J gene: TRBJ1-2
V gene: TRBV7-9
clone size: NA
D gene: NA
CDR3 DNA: TGTGCCAGCAGCTTAGGGATACAGGACCCTAACTATGGCTACACCTTC
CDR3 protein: CASSLGIQDPNYGYTF

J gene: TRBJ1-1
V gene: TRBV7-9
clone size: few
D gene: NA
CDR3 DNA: TGTGCCAGCAGCCCCCGAGGAGGCACTGAAGCTTTCTTT
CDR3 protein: CASSPRGGTEAFF

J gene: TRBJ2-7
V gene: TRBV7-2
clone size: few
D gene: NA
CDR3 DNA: TGTGCCAGCAGCTTATCCGGACATAGCTCCTACGAGCAGTACTTC
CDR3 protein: CASSLSGHSSYEQYF

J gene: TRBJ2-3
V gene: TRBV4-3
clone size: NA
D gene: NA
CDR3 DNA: TGCGCCAGCAGCCACCTACAAACAGATACGCAGTATTTT
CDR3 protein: CASSHLQTDTQYF

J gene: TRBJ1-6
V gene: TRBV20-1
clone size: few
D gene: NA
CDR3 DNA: TGCAGTGCAGGGCCCCTGAATTCACCCCTCCACTTT
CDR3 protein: CSAGPLNSPLHF

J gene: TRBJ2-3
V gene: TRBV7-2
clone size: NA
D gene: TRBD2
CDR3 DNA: TGTGCCAGCAGCTTAGGGTTTAGCGGGAGTTGGTTCGCAGATACGCAGTATTTT
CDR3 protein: CASSLGFSGSWFADTQYF

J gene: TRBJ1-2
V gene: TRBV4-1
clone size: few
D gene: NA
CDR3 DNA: TGCGCCAGCAGCCAAGAAGGGTTAGACAGGAGCTATGGCTACACCTTC
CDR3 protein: CASSQEGLDRSYGYTF

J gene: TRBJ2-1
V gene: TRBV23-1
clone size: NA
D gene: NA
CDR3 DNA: TGCGCCAGCACTGAGGCCCCCGACTCGGACAATGAGCAGTTCTTC
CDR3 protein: CASTEAPDSDNEQFF

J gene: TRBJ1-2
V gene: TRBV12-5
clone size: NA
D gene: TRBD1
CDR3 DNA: TGTGCTAGTGGTTTGGGGACAGGGTCCTATGGCTACACCTTC
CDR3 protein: CASGLGTGSYGYTF

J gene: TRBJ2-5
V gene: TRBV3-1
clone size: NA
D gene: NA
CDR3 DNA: TGTGCCAGCAGCCCCCCGTTGTTCCCGGACCAAGAGACCCAGTACTTC
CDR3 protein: CASSPPLFPDQETQYF

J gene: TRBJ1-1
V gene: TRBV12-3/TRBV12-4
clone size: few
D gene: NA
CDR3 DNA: TGTGCCAGCAGTTTCGGGGTCGGTCAGAGCACTGAAGCTTTCTTT
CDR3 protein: CASSFGVGQSTEAFF

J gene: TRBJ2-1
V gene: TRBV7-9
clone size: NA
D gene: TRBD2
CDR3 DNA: TGTGCCAGCCTGGGTAGCGGGATCTACAATGAGCAGTTCTTC
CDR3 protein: CASLGSGIYNEQFF

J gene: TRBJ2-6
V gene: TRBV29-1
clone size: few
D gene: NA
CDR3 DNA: TGCAGCGTTGAAGATCGTCACTCTGGGGCCAACGTCCTGACTTTC
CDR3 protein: CSVEDRHSGANVLTF

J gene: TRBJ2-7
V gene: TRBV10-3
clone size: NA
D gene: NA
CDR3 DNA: TGTGCCATCAGGGACAGAGCCTCCTACGAGCAGTACTTC
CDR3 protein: CAIRDRASYEQYF

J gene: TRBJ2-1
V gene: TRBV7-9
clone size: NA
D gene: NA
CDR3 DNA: TGTGCCAGCAGCCCTCCCGGGGGATACAATGAGCAGTTCTTC
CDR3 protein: CASSPPGGYNEQFF

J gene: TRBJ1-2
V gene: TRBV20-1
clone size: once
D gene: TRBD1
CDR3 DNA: TGCAGTGCTGCGGGACAGGGAGCTAACTATGGCTACACCTTC
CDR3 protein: CSAAGQGANYGYTF

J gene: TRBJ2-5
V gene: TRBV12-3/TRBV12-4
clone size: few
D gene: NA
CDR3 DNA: TGTGCCAGCAGTCGGGCCCAAGAGACCCAGTACTTC
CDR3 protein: CASSRAQETQYF

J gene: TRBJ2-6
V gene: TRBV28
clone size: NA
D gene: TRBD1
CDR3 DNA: TGTGCCAGCAGTTTAGCGCCCGAGTGGTGGGACAGGGCTTCTGGGGCCAACGTCCTGACTTTC
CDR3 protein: CASSLAPEWWDRASGANVLTF

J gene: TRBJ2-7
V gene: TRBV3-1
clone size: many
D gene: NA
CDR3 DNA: TGTGCCAGCAGCCGGGACCCGTCCTACGAGCAGTACTTC
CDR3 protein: CASSRDPSYEQYF

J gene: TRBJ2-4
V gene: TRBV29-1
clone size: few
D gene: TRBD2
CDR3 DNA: TGCAGCGGACTAGCAGTAAATGGAAACATTCAGTACTTC
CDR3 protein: CSGLAVNGNIQYF

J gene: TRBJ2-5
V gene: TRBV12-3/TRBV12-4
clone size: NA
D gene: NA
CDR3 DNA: TGTGCCAGCAGCTGGTCTACAGCCCAAGAGACCCAGTACTTC
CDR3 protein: CASSWSTAQETQYF